Following are 24 T cell receptor beta chains from one sample sequenced in a study of T cells in Graves' hyperthyroidism and ophthalmopathy. TCR beta CDR3 regions were amplified from RNA transcripts. First-round RT-PCR of the TCR CDR3 relied on the HTBI primer set. From the multiplex PCR reads, TCRdb called clonotypes with MiXCR, one entry per CDR3 protein. This sample carries 300,000 to 450,000 distinct CDR3 sequences, approximately 14% of them seen once, and the ten largest clones take roughly 25%. The sample consisted of blood. The receptor set was obtained from a woman under 30 with Graves' hyperthyroidism that later progressed to Graves' ophthalmopathy.

The table lists this clonotype with many counts. The chain couples TRBV7-3 to TRBJ2-2; D remains ambiguous. CDR3 size: 12 residues. Trimming shortened V by 4 bases and J by 3 bases, and 3 bases separated the two germline ends. The germline gives CDR1 SGHTA, CDR2 FQGTGA. For the CDR3, the DNA is TGTGCCAGCAGCTCGGACACCGGGGAGCTGTTTTTT. It is translated as CASSSDTGELFF. The full variable domain, with the rest looked up from reference TRBV7-3 and TRBJ2-2, is GAGVSQTPSNKVTEKGKYVELRCDPISGHTALYWYRQSLGQGPEFLIYFQGTGAADDSGLPNDRFFAVRPEGSVSTLKIQRTERGDSAVYLCASSSDTGELFFGEGSRLTVL.

This clonotype has a count of ten or more. This chain joins TRBV18 and TRBJ2-1; D call uncertain. The CDR3 loop spans 12 amino acids. V was trimmed by 6 bases and J by 4 bases, leaving 7 bases between them. The germline CDR1 and CDR2 sequences are KGHSH and LQKENI. The CDR3 region is CASSRQYNEQFF. CDR3 bases: TGTGCCAGCTCTCGTCAGTACAATGAGCAGTTCTTC.

In regard to this clonotype: Possible read error: a much larger clone is one base away. The V gene is TRBV11-2, the J gene TRBJ2-2; D is unresolved. The CDR3 contains 15 residues. CDR1 and CDR2 (germline): SGHAT, FQNNGV. CDR3 sequence reads: CAGSSVAGNTGELFF. As DNA, the CDR3 is TGTGCCGGCAGCTCCGTGGCAGGGAACACCGGGGAGCTGTTTTTT.

Notes on this clonotype: A clone one base away is much larger, so this may be a read error. The rearrangement uses TRBV7-9 and TRBJ1-1, with D possibly being TRBD1 (5 bases). The CDR3 length is 13 residues. Germline V gene lookup returns CDR1 SEHNR and CDR2 FQNEAQ (reference sequence). V was clipped by 6 bases and J by 2 bases, with 10 bases between them. DNA for the CDR3: TGTGCCAGCAGGAGGGGCGATAACACTGAAGCTTTCTTT. Translated, it gives CASRRGDNTEAFF.

This chain uses TRBV5-6 with TRBJ2-1; the D is unclear. The CDR3 sequence is 14 residues long. Trimming removed 0 bases at V and 3 bases at J, with 7 bases between. Germline CDR1 and CDR2: SGHDT and YYEEEE. The CDR3, as DNA: TGTGCCAGCAGCTTGGGGCAGAACTACAATGAGCAGTTCTTC. Its translation: CASSLGQNYNEQFF.

This clonotype showed up many times. V and J are TRBV12-3 or TRBV12-4 and TRBJ1-5, with D perhaps matching TRBD1 (6 bases). V lost 3 bases to trimming and J lost 2 bases, with 11 bases between them. The CDR3 runs 15 residues. This chain's CDR3 is CASSFRGAGNQPQHF. CDR3 bases: TGTGCCAGCAGTTTCAGGGGCGCTGGCAATCAGCCCCAGCATTTT.

This clonotype was seen a handful of times. The V and J genes are TRBV9 and TRBJ2-2; D perhaps matches TRBD2 (5 bases). V gave up 2 bases and J gave up 0 bases, with 14 bases separating them. The CDR3 has 17 amino acids. CDR1 and CDR2 from the germline V gene are SGDLS and YYNGEE. The CDR3 is CASSVLSASPNTGELFF. DNA for the CDR3: TGTGCCAGCAGCGTCCTGTCGGCTAGCCCGAACACCGGGGAGCTGTTTTTT.

This clonotype was detected ten times or more. This sequence joins TRBV11-2 and TRBJ2-2; D may be TRBD2 (6 bases). Germline values: CDR1 SGHAT, CDR2 FQNNGV. Trimming took off 4 bases at V and 4 bases at J, with 22 bases between the two ends. This CDR3 comprises 18 residues. The chain's CDR3 is CASSSLGGRGGGTGELFF. CDR3 in DNA: TGTGCCAGCAGCTCCCTCGGGGGTCGGGGAGGTGGCACCGGGGAGCTGTTTTTT.

This clonotype appeared many times. V usage is TRBV28 and J usage is TRBJ2-7; 10 positions agree with TRBD1. The CDR3 totals 14 residues. CDR1 MDHEN and CDR2 SYDVKM come from the germline V gene. V trimming: 5 bases; J trimming: 6 bases; junction bases outside the gene matches: 7. CDR3 nucleotides: TGTGCCAGCAGTCCCGGGACAGGGGCTCTCGAGCAGTACTTC. It encodes CASSPGTGALEQYF.

This clonotype was counted many times. For the CDR3, the DNA is TGTGCCAGCAGTCCCGGGATCCACACTGAAGCTTTCTTT. It is translated as CASSPGIHTEAFF. The rearrangement joins TRBV12-3 or TRBV12-4 to TRBJ1-1, with unresolved D. With 5 bases removed from V and 3 bases from J, the gap between germline ends came to 10 bases. This CDR3 has 13 amino acids.

This clonotype turned up a few times. The CDR3 sequence: CASSSRQGHEAFF. In DNA form, the CDR3 reads TGCGCCAGCAGCTCCCGACAGGGCCATGAAGCTTTCTTT. J is TRBJ1-1 and V is TRBV4-1; the match to TRBD1 covers 7 bases. There are 13 residues in the CDR3. Trimming took 5 bases from V and 7 from J; bases not matched to a gene: 7. CDR1 MGHRA and CDR2 YSYEKL come from the germline V gene.

This clonotype showed up many times. The V call is TRBV2, the J call TRBJ2-2; 14 bases line up with TRBD2. This CDR3 has 17 residues. CDR1 SNHLY and CDR2 FYNNEI come from the germline V gene. Trimming at V came to 4 bases and at J to 2 bases, leaving 3 bases not matched to a gene. The CDR3 spells CASSAGTSGRNTGELFF. The CDR3 DNA follows: TGTGCCAGCAGTGCCGGGACTAGCGGGAGAAACACCGGGGAGCTGTTTTTT.

This clonotype was recorded many times. The chain joins TRBV5-1 to TRBJ2-1; 7 nucleotides align to TRBD1. Germline trimming cut 2 bases from V and 4 bases from J; bases unmatched to any gene: 12. The CDR3 extends over 17 amino acids. Germline V gene sequence: CDR1 SGHRS, CDR2 YFSETQ. The CDR3 DNA sequence: TGCGCCAGCAGCTTATCGCCCGAGACAGGGCGGTACAATGAGCAGTTCTTC. Translation: CASSLSPETGRYNEQFF.

In this sample, this clonotype turned up many times. V gene TRBV28 combines with J gene TRBJ2-7; D possibly corresponds to TRBD1 (5 bases). V was trimmed by 4 bases and J by 2 bases, leaving 21 bases between them. This CDR3 is 17 amino acids long. Germline CDR1 and CDR2: MDHEN and SYDVKM. CDR3 DNA sequence: TGTGCCAGCAGTTATATCCCCGTCCTCGACAGAACCTACGAGCAGTACTTC. It specifies CASSYIPVLDRTYEQYF.

This clonotype was counted ten times or more. The J gene is TRBJ2-7, the V gene TRBV19, with 8 positions matching TRBD2. This CDR3 comprises 14 residues. Germline assignment: CDR1 LNHDA and CDR2 SQIVND (reference sequence). J lost 5 bases, V lost 7 bases, and 10 bases had no gene match. CDR3 amino acids: CASKAAGESDEQYF. Here the CDR3 DNA reads TGTGCCAGTAAAGCAGCGGGAGAATCCGACGAGCAGTACTTC. The complete variable domain, with remaining parts taken from reference TRBV19 and TRBJ2-7, reads DGGITQSPKYLFRKEGQNVTLSCEQNLNHDAMYWYRQDPGQGLRLIYYSQIVNDFQKGDIAEGYSVSREKKESFPLTVTSAQKNPTAFYLCASKAAGESDEQYFGPGTRLTVT.

This clonotype was seen only a few times. The chain uses TRBV7-2 and TRBJ2-3, with D maybe TRBD1 (6 bases). V dropped 8 bases and J dropped 1 base, with 16 bases sitting between them. The CDR3 loop spans 15 amino acids. Looked up from germline, CDR1 is SGHTA and CDR2 is FQGNSA. CDR3 DNA sequence: TGTGCCAGCTCACCAAGCAGGGGAGGCACAGATACGCAGTATTTT. This sequence encodes CASSPSRGGTDTQYF.

This clonotype was observed a handful of times. The chain links TRBV6-1 to TRBJ1-6; weak D call: TRBD1 (6 bases). V lost 8 bases and J lost 6, with 17 bases in between. The CDR3 has 15 residues. From germline, CDR1 is MNHNS and CDR2 SASEGT. The CDR3, as DNA: TGTGCCAGCCGAAGGGGGGCGGCCATTAATTCACCCCTCCACTTT. Its protein is CASRRGAAINSPLHF.

There are a few counts of this clonotype. This sequence joins TRBV6-1 and TRBJ2-3; 16 bases agree with TRBD2. The CDR3 runs to 19 residues. From germline, CDR1 is MNHNS and CDR2 SASEGT. After removal of 7 bases from V and 4 bases from J, the junction contained 14 bases not matched to a gene. In DNA form, the CDR3 reads TGTGCCAGCACTCAAGGAGGGACTAGCGGGAGGGTGTACCCAGATACGCAGTATTTT. Its protein product is CASTQGGTSGRVYPDTQYF.

This clonotype was seen a few times. This chain links TRBV27 with TRBJ2-3; D is possibly TRBD1 or TRBD2 (6 bases each). Trimming cost V 2 bases and J 9 bases, with 9 bases left between them. CDR3 length: 12 amino acids. Per germline, CDR1 MNHEY and CDR2 SMNVEV (reference sequence). CDR3 region: CASSLMGGTQYF. For the CDR3, the DNA is TGTGCCAGCAGTTTAATGGGGGGCACGCAGTATTTT.

The table lists this clonotype with many counts. The V gene is TRBV11-2, the J gene TRBJ1-5; D possibly corresponds to TRBD1 (5 bases). This CDR3 contains 17 residues. The germline V and J ends were trimmed by 4 bases and 3 bases, with 19 bases remaining between them. Germline values: CDR1 SGHAT, CDR2 FQNNGV. In nucleotides, the CDR3 is TGTGCCAGCAGCTCGGGGGAAGACGGGCCGCACAATCAGCCCCAGCATTTT. Amino acid sequence: CASSSGEDGPHNQPQHF.

This clonotype was found many times. V usage is TRBV28 and J usage is TRBJ2-7; maybe TRBD1 (6 bases). With 5 bases removed from V and 0 bases from J, the gap between germline ends came to 14 bases. The CDR3 consists of 15 residues. CDR1 and CDR2 from the germline V gene are MDHEN and SYDVKM. CDR3 DNA: TGTGCCAGCAGTGTGGGTCGGGACAACTCCTACGAGCAGTACTTC. This gives the protein CASSVGRDNSYEQYF. The whole variable domain, filled in from reference TRBV28 and TRBJ2-7, reads DVKVTQSSRYLVKRTGEKVFLECVQDMDHENMFWYRQDPGLGLRLIYFSYDVKMKEKGDIPEGYSVSREKKERFSLILESASTNQTSMYLCASSVGRDNSYEQYFGPGTRLTVT.

This clonotype was counted between two and nine times. The rearrangement uses TRBV6-5 and TRBJ1-4; D is uncertain. From germline, CDR1 is MNHEY and CDR2 SVGAGI. This CDR3 is built from 15 residues. V lost 0 bases, J lost 8 bases, and 13 bases lay in between. The CDR3 nucleotides read TGTGCCAGCAGTTACTCGCGATCCCTGGGGGAAAAACTGTTTTTT. It translates to CASSYSRSLGEKLFF.

This rearrangement joins TRBV20-1 to TRBJ2-1; TRBD2 aligns across 8 bases. Germline V gene lookup returns CDR1 DFQATT and CDR2 SNEGSKA (reference sequence). Unmatched junction bases numbered 8, after V lost 0 bases and J lost 7 bases. The CDR3 contains 15 residues. This CDR3 reads CSARDMRGAGNEQFF. The CDR3 nucleotides read TGCAGTGCTAGAGATATGCGGGGGGCGGGGAATGAGCAGTTCTTC.

This clonotype was observed many times. The chain uses TRBV28 and TRBJ2-7; weak D call: TRBD2 (6 bases). V was cut by 2 bases and J by 0 bases, with 14 bases left in between. Germline V gives CDR1 MDHEN, CDR2 SYDVKM. The CDR3 is 16 amino acids. The CDR3 loop is CASSLNKWGGSYEQYF. In DNA, the CDR3 is TGTGCCAGCAGTTTAAATAAGTGGGGAGGCTCCTACGAGCAGTACTTC.